What follows describes a single T cell receptor (beta chain). V lost 1 base and J 0 bases, leaving 13 bases between the germline ends. The germline CDR1 and CDR2 sequences are SGHTA and FQGNSA. The CDR3 sequence is 17 residues long. The record originates from a study of blood T cell repertoires in COVID-19. Looking at the study overall: Samples taken during acute and convalescent COVID-19 were collected in the United States, Italy and Spain. PBMCs, B-cell-depleted T cells, or T cells were the source of the cDNA or gDNA that made up the material.

Authors' processing steps: The authors estimated nucleated cell counts from reference gene primer amplification. The method was immunoSEQ multiplex PCR; TCRdb's version includes in-frame clones alone and lacks a portion of them. V, J and clone size reflect that table, while D and trimming were determined from the DNA. The data contain a few hundred thousand clones, approximately 82% of them seen just once; the ten biggest clones take up around 1.5%. This receptor was taken from a woman aged 40 to 50 who had recovered from COVID-19. This chain connects TRBV7-2 to TRBJ1-3; no firm D call. Sequencing was done on a sample of peripheral blood. The DNA for the CDR3 is TGTGCCAGCAGCTTAGTTGTGGCTGGTCTCTCTGGAAACACCATATATTTT. Translation: CASSLVVAGLSGNTIYF.